This T cell receptor (beta chain) was identified during a study of cytomegalovirus exposure and HLA in healthy donors. General study points: Associated with HLA alleles at 0.05 false discovery rate in a later analysis were 17,000 or so TCR beta sequences.

With respect to this clone: What it recognizes is unknown. Mismatch with germline at one junction end may stem from a read error.

The CDR3 consists of 15 residues. Germline CDR1 is ENHRY and CDR2 is SYGVKD. With 60 Vbeta and 13 Jbeta primers, the PCR was carried out. In the original analysis: Later analysis identified 65 million to 80 million unique TCR beta chains, 9 million to 13 million shared. Libraries were prepared by immunoSEQ multiplex PCR; TCRdb keeps only in-frame clonotypes and omits some of them. V and J calls plus clone size are reproduced from that table; the DNA served to infer D and trimming. The sample holds 95,000 to 150,000 clones, roughly 80% seen once. Sequenced sample: PBMCs. This sequence originates from a man aged 45-65 years in good health and CMV-seronegative. The chain joins TRBV10-3 to TRBJ2-5, with 7 bases lining up with TRBD1. The chain's CDR3 is CAISGGQEIEEPQYF. In DNA form, the CDR3 reads TGTGCCATCAGTGGTGGACAGGAAATTGAAGAGCCCCAGTACTTC.